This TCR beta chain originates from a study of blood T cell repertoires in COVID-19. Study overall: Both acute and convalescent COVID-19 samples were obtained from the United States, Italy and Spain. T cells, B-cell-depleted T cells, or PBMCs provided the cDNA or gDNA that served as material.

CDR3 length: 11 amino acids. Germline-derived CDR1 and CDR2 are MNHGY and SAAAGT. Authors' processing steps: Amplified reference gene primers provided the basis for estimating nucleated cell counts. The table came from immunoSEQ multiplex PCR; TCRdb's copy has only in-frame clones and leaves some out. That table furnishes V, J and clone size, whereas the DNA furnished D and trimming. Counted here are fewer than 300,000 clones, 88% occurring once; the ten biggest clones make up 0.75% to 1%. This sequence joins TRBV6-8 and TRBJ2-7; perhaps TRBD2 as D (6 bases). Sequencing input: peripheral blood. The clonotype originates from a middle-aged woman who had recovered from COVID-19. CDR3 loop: CGGTQEYEQYF. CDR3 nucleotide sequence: TGTGGTGGGACTCAGGAATACGAGCAGTACTTC.